This TCR beta chain is drawn from a study of cytomegalovirus exposure and HLA in healthy donors. Regarding the study as a whole: The listing of roughly 160 TCR beta chains classed them as cytomegalovirus-associated. A few of the chains that were CMV-associated were confirmed in vitro to be specific for CMV antigens.

Some clones are missing from TCRdb's copy, which holds only in-frame ones; the method was immunoSEQ multiplex PCR. The repertoire holds 250,000 to 350,000 clones, with about 85% as singletons. The donors were part of the 120-subject validation cohort, which stood apart from the approximately 630-subject first cohort. As for this clone: What it binds is unknown.

Germline V gives CDR1 SEHNR, CDR2 FQNEAQ (reference sequence). Unmatched junction bases numbered 6, after V lost 2 bases and J lost 8 bases. CDR3 size: 16 residues. The sequence came from a woman in her thirties in good health and CMV-seropositive. V is TRBV7-9 and J is TRBJ2-1; 13 bases align to TRBD2. Sequencing was performed on PBMCs. The CDR3 region has the DNA TGTGCCAGCAGCTTATCACTAGCGGGAGGGAATGATGAGCAGTTCTTC. This sequence encodes CASSLSLAGGNDEQFF.